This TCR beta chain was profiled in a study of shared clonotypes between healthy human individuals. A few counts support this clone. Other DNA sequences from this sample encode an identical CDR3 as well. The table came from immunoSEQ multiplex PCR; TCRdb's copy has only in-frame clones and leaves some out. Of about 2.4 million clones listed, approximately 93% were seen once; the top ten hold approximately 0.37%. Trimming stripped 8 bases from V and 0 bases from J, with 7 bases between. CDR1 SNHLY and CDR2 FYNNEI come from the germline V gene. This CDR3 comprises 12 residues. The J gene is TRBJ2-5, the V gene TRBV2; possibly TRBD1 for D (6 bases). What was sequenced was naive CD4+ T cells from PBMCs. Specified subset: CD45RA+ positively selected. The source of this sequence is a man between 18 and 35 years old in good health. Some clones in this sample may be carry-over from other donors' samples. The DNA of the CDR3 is TGTGCCAGCCGGGACAACCAAGAGACCCAGTACTTC. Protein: CASRDNQETQYF.